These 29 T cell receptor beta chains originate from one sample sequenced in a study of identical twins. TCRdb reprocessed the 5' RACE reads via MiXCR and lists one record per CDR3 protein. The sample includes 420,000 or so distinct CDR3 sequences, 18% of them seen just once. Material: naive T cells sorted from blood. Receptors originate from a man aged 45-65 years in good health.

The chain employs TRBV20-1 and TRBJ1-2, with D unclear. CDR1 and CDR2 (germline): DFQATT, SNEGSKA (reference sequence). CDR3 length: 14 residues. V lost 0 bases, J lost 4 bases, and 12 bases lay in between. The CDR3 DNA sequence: TGCAGTGCTAGAGATTTAGGGAACCTCTATGGCTACACCTTC. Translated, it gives CSARDLGNLYGYTF.

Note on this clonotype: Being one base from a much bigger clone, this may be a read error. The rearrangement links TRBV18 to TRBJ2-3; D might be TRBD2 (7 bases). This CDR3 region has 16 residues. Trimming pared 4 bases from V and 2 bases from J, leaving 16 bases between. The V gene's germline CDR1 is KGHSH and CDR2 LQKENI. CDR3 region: CASSLTSRGPTDTQYF. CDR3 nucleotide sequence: TGTGCCAGCTCACTGACTAGCAGGGGACCCACAGATACGCAGTATTTT.

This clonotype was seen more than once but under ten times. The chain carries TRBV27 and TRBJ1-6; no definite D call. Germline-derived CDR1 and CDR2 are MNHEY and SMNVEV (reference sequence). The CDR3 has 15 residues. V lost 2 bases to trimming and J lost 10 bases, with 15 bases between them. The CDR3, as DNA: TGTGCCAGCAGTTTAAAGTCCCTTACTTACTCACCCCTCCACTTT. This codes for CASSLKSLTYSPLHF.

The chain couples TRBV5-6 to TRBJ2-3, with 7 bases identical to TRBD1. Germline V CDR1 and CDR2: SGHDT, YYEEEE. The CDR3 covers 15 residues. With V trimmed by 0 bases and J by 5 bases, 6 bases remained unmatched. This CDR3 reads CASSLVRGRGDTQYF. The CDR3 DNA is TGTGCCAGCAGCTTGGTGAGGGGGCGTGGAGATACGCAGTATTTT.

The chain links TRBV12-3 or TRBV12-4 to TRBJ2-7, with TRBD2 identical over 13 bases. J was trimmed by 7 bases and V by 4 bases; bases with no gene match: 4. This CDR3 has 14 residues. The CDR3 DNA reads TGTGCCAGCAGTTGGACTAGCGGGAGAAGTGAGCAGTACTTC. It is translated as CASSWTSGRSEQYF.

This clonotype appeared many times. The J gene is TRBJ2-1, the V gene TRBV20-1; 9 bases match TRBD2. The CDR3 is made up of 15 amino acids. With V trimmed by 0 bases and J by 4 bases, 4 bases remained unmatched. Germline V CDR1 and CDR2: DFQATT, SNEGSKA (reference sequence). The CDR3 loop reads CSARDGGRGYNEQFF. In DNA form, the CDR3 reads TGCAGTGCTAGAGACGGCGGGAGGGGGTACAATGAGCAGTTCTTC.

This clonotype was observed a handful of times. In DNA form, the CDR3 reads TGTGCCATCTCGGAGCCACCCCAAGAGACCCAGTACTTC. It specifies CAISEPPQETQYF. J is TRBJ2-5 and V is TRBV10-3; unclear D gene. This CDR3 has 13 residues. Germline V gene lookup returns CDR1 ENHRY and CDR2 SYGVKD. Trimming cost V 8 bases and J 1 base, with 11 bases left between them.

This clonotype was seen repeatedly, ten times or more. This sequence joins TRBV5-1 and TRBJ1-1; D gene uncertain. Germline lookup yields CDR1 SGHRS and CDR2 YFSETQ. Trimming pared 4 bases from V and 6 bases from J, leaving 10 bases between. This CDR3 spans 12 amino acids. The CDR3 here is CASSTWGPEAFF. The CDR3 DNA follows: TGCGCCAGCAGCACCTGGGGTCCTGAAGCTTTCTTT.

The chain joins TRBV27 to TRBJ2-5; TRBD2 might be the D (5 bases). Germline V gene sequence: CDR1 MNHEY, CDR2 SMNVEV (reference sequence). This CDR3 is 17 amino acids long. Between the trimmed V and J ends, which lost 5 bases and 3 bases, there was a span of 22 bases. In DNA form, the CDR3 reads TGTGCCAGCAGTCCCATATCCCCAAGGACTGGTAAAGAGACCCAGTACTTC. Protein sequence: CASSPISPRTGKETQYF.

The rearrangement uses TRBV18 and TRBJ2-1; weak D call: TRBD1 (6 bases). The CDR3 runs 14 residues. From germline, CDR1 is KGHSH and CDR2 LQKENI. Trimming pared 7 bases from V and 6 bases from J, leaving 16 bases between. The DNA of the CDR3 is TGTGCCAGCTTCAGGGACATACCTGGCAATGAGCAGTTCTTC. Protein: CASFRDIPGNEQFF. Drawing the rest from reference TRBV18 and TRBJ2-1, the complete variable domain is NAGVMQNPRHLVRRRGQEARLRCSPMKGHSHVYWYRQLPEEGLKFMVYLQKENIIDESGMPKERFSAEFPKEGPSILRIQQVVRGDSAAYFCASFRDIPGNEQFFGPGTRLTVL.

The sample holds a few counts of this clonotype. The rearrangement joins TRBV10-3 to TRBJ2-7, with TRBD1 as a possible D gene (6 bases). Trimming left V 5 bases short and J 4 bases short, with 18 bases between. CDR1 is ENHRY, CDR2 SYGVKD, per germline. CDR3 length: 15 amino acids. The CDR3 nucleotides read TGTGCCATCAGTCGCCGGACAGCCAGCGCTTACGAGCAGTACTTC. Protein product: CAISRRTASAYEQYF.

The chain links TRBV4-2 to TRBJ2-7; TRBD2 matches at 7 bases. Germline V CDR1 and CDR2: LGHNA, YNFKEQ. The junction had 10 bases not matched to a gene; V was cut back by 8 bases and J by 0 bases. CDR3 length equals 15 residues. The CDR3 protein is CASAPRDYDSYEQYF. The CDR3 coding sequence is TGTGCCAGCGCGCCCCGGGACTACGACTCCTACGAGCAGTACTTC.

CDR3 DNA sequence: TGCAGTGCTAGAGATCAGTCAGCAGCCCCCCTCCACTTT. Translation: CSARDQSAAPLHF. The chain has TRBV20-1 and TRBJ1-6, with no clear D. V was cut by 0 bases and J by 13 bases, with 13 bases left in between. The CDR3 spans 13 residues. In germline, CDR1 is DFQATT, CDR2 SNEGSKA (reference sequence).

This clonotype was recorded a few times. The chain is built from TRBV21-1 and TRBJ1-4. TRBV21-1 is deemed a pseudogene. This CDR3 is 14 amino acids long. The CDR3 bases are TGTGCCAGCAGCGGGGTAAAGGTACAAGAAAAACTGTTTTTT. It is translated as CASSGVKVQEKLFF.

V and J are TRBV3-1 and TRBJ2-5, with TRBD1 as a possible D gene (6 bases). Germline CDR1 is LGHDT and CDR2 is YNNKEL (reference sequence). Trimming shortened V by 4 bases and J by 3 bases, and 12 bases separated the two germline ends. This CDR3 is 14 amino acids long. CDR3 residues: CASSPINREETQYF. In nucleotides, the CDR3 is TGTGCCAGCAGCCCGATAAACAGGGAAGAGACCCAGTACTTC.

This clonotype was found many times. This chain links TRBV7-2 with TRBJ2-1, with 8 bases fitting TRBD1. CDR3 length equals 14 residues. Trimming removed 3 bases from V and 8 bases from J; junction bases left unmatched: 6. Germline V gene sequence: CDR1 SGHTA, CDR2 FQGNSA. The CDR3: CASSFGTGEYEQFF. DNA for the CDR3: TGTGCCAGCAGCTTCGGGACAGGAGAATATGAGCAGTTCTTC.

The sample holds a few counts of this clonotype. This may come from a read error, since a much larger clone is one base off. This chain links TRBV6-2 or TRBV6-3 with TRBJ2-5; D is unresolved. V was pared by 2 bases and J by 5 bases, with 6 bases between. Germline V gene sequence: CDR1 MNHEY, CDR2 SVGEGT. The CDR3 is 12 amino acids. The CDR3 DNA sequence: TGTGCCAGCAGTTACAGCCGGGAGACCCAGTACTTC. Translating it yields CASSYSRETQYF.

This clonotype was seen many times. The CDR3 sequence is CASSYLGLALTYEQYF. In nucleotides, the CDR3 is TGTGCCAGCAGTTACCTGGGACTAGCCCTTACCTACGAGCAGTACTTC. V gene TRBV12-3 or TRBV12-4 combines with J gene TRBJ2-7; 9 nucleotides line up with TRBD2. V lost 4 bases and J lost 2; bases outside the gene matches: 9. The CDR3 is 16 amino acids.

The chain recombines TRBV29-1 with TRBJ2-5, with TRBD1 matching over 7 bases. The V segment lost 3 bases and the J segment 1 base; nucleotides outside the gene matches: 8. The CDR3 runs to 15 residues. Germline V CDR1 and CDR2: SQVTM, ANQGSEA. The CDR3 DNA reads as TGCAGCGTTGAGATCGGGACAGATACCCAAGAGACCCAGTACTTC. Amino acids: CSVEIGTDTQETQYF.

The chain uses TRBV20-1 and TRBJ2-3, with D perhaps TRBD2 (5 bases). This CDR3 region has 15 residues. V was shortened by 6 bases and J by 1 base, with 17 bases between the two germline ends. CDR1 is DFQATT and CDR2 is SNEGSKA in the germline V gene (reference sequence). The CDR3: CSAESGPEGTDTQYF. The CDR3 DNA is TGCAGTGCCGAGAGCGGCCCGGAGGGCACAGATACGCAGTATTTT.

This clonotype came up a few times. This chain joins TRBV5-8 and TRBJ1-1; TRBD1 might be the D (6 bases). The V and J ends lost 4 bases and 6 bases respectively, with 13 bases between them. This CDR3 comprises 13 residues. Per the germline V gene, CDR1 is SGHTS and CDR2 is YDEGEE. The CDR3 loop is CASSTRGIAEAFF. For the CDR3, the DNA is TGTGCCAGCAGCACCAGGGGAATAGCTGAAGCTTTCTTT.

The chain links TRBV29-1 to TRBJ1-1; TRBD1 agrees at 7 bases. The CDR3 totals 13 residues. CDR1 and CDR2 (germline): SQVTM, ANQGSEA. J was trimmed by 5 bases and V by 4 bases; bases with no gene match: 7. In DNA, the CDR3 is TGCAGCGTTGGACAGGGTGGAGGAACTGAAGCTTTCTTT. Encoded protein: CSVGQGGGTEAFF.

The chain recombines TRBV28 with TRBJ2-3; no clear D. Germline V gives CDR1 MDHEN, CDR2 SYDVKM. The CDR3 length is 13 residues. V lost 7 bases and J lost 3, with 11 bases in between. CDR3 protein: CASKVHVTDTQYF. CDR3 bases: TGTGCCAGCAAAGTTCACGTTACAGATACGCAGTATTTT.

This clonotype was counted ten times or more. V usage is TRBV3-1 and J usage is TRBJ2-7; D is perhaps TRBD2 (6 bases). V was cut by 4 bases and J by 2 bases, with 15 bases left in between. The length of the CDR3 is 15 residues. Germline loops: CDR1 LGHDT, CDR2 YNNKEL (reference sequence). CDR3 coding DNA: TGTGCCAGCAGCCCCGATACCTCGGGGGCCTACGAGCAGTACTTC. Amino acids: CASSPDTSGAYEQYF.

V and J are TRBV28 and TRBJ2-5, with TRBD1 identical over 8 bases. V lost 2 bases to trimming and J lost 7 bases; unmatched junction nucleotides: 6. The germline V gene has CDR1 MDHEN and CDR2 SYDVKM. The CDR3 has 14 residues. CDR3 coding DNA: TGTGCCAGCAGTTTAACCAGGGGGCGTCGGACCCAGTACTTC. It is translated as CASSLTRGRRTQYF.

The CDR3 DNA reads as TGTGCCAGCAGTTTCAGCGGGAGTTACACCGGGGAGCTGTTTTTT. Amino acid sequence: CASSFSGSYTGELFF. The chain has TRBV12-3 or TRBV12-4 and TRBJ2-2, with 8 nucleotides matching TRBD2. The CDR3 is 15 amino acids. Trimming removed 3 bases from V and 3 bases from J; junction bases left unmatched: 3.

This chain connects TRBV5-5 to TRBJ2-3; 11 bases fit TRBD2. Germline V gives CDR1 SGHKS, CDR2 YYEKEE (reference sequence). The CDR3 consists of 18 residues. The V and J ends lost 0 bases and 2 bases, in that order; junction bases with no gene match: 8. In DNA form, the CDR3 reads TGTGCCAGCAGCTTGGGGCTAGCGGGAGGATTGTTCACAGATACGCAGTATTTT. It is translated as CASSLGLAGGLFTDTQYF.

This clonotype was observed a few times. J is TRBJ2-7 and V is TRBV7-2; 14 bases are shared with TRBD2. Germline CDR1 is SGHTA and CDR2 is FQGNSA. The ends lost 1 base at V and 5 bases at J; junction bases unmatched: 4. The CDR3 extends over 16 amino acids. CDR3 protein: CASSLVGTSGSHEQYF. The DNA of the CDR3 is TGTGCCAGCAGCTTAGTCGGGACTAGCGGGAGCCACGAGCAGTACTTC.

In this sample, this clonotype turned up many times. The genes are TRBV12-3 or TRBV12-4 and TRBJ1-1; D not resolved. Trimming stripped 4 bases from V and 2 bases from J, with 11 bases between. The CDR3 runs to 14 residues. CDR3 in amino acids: CASSSVSSNTEAFF. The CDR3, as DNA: TGTGCCAGCAGTTCCGTAAGCAGCAACACTGAAGCTTTCTTT.